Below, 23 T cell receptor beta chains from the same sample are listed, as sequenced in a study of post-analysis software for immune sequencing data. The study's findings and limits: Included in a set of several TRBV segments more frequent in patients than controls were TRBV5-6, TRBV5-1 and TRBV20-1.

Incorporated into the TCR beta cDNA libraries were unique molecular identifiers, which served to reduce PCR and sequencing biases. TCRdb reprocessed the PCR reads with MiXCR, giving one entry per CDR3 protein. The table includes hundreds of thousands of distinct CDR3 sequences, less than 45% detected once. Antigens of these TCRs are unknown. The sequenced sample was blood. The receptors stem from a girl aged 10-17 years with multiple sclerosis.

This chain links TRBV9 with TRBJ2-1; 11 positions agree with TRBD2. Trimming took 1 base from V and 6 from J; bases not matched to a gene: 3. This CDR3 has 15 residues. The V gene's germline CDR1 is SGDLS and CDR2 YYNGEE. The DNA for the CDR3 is TGTGCCAGCAGCGTAACTAGCGGGAGCTTCAATGAGCAGTTCTTC. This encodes CASSVTSGSFNEQFF.

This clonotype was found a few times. CDR3 residues: CASSRPWGEQYF. The CDR3 DNA follows: TGTGCCAGCAGCCGCCCCTGGGGCGAGCAGTACTTC. V gene TRBV3-1 combines with J gene TRBJ2-7; the D is unclear. CDR3 length: 12 residues. V was clipped by 4 bases and J by 6 bases, with 10 bases between them. Germline values: CDR1 LGHDT, CDR2 YNNKEL (reference sequence).

The CDR3 is CASSLASGRDTQYF. DNA of the CDR3: TGTGCCAGCAGCCTGGCTAGCGGGAGGGATACGCAGTATTTT. The genes are TRBV7-2 and TRBJ2-3; TRBD2 matches 11 bases. In germline, CDR1 is SGHTA, CDR2 FQGNSA. V was pared by 5 bases and J by 6 bases, with 4 bases of the junction left unmatched. The CDR3 has 14 amino acids. Drawing the rest from reference TRBV7-2 and TRBJ2-3, the complete variable domain is GAGVSQSPSNKVTEKGKDVELRCDPISGHTALYWYRQSLGQGLEFLIYFQGNSAPDKSGLPSDRFSAERTGGSVSTLTIQRTQQEDSAVYLCASSLASGRDTQYFGPGTRLTVL.

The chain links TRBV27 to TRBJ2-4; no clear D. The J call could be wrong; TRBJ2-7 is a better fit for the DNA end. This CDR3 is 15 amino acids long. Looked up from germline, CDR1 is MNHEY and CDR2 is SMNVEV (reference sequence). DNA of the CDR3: TGTGCCAGCAGTTTAATACGACCTTCCCTCTACGAGCAGTACTTC. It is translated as CASSLIRPSLYEQYF.

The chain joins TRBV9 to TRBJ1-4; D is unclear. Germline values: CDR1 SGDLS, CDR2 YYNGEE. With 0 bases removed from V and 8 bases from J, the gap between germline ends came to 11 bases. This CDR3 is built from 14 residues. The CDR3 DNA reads TGTGCCAGCAGCGTAGACACCGATTGGGAAAAACTGTTTTTT. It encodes CASSVDTDWEKLFF.

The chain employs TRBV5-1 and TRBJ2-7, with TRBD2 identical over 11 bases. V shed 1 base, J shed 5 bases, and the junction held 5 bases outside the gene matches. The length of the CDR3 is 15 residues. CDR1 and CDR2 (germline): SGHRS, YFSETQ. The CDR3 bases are TGCGCCAGCAGCTTGCATAGCGGGAGGGCCGACGAGCAGTACTTC. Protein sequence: CASSLHSGRADEQYF.

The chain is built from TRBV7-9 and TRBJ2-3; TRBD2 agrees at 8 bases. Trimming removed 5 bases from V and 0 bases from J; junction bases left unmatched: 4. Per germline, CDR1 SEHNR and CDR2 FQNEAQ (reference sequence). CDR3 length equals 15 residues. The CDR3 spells CASSVSGGSTDTQYF. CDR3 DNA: TGTGCCAGCAGCGTAAGCGGGGGAAGCACAGATACGCAGTATTTT.

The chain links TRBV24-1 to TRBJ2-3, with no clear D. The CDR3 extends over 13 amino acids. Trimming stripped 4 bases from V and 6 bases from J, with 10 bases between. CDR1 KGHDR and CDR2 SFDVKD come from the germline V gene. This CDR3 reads CATSETQDDTQYF. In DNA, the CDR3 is TGTGCCACCAGTGAGACCCAGGACGATACGCAGTATTTT.

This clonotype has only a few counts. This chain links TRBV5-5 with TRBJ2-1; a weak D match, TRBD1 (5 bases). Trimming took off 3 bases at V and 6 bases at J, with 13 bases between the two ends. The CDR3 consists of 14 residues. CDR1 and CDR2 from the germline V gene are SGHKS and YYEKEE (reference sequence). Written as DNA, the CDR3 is TGTGCCAGCAGCTCCCTGACAGACGGCAATGAGCAGTTCTTC. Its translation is CASSSLTDGNEQFF.

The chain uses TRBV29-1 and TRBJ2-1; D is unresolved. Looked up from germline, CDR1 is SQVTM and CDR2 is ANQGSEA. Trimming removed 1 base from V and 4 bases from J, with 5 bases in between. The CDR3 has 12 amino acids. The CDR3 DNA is TGCAGCGTTGAAGCGGCGTACAATGAGCAGTTCTTC. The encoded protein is CSVEAAYNEQFF.

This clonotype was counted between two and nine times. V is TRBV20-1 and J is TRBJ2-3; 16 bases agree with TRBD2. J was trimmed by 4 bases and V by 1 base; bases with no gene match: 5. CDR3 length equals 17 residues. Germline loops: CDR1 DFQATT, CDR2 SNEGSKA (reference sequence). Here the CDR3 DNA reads TGCAGTGCTAGAGCGGGACTAGCGGGAGGGCGAGCAGATACGCAGTATTTT. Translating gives CSARAGLAGGRADTQYF.

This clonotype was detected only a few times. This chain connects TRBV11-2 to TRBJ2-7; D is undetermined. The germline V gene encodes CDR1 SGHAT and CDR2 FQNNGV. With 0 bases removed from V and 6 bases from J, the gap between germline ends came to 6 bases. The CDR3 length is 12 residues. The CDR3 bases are TGTGCCAGCAGCTTAGATCGTAGCGAGCAGTACTTC. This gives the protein CASSLDRSEQYF.

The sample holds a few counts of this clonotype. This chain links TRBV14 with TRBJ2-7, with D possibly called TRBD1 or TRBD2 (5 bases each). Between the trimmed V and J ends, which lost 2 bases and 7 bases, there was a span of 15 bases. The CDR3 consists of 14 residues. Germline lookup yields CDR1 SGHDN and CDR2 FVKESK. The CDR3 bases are TGTGCCAGCAGCCAACCGGGGACCTTCGGGGAGCAGTACTTC. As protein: CASSQPGTFGEQYF.

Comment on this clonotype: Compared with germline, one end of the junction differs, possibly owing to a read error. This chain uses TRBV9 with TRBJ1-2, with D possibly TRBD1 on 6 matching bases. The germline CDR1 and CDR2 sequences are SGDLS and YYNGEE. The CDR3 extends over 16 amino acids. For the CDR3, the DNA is TGTGCCAGCAGCGGAAACCAGGGGCCAGCTAACTATGACTACACCTTC. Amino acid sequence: CASSGNQGPANYDYTF.

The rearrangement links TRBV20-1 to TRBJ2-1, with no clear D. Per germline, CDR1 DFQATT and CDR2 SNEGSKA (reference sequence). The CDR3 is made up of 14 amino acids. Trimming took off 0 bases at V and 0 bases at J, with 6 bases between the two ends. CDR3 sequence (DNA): TGCAGTGCTAGAGAAGGCTACTCCTACAATGAGCAGTTCTTC. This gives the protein CSAREGYSYNEQFF.

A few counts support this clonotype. This chain's CDR3 is CASSRSVRERADTQYF. The CDR3 nucleotides are TGTGCCAGCAGCCGTTCGGTGCGGGAGAGAGCAGATACGCAGTATTTT. The V call is TRBV7-2, the J call TRBJ2-3; TRBD2 matches 7 bases. Germline V gives CDR1 SGHTA, CDR2 FQGNSA. With 5 bases clipped from V and 4 bases from J, the junction kept 12 bases outside the gene matches. This CDR3 has 16 amino acids.

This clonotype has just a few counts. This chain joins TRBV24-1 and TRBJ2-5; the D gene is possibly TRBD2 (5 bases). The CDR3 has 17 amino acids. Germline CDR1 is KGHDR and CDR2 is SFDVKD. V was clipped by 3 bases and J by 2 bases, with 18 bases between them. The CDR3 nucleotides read TGTGCCACCAGTGATATCCGAAGCCGGGAAAGACAAGAGACCCAGTACTTC. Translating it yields CATSDIRSRERQETQYF.

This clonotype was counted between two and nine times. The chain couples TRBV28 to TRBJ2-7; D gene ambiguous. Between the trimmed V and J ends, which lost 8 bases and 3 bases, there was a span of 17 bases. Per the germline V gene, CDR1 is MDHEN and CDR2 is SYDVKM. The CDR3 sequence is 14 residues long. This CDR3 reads CASFGQFVGYEQYF. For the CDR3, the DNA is TGTGCCAGCTTCGGGCAGTTTGTTGGCTACGAGCAGTACTTC. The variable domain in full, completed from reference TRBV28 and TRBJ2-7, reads DVKVTQSSRYLVKRTGEKVFLECVQDMDHENMFWYRQDPGLGLRLIYFSYDVKMKEKGDIPEGYSVSREKKERFSLILESASTNQTSMYLCASFGQFVGYEQYFGPGTRLTVT.

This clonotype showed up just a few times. The CDR3, as DNA: TGTGCCAGCAGTGCGGGACTAGCGGCCTACAATGAGCAGTTCTTC. This sequence encodes CASSAGLAAYNEQFF. The chain recombines TRBV25-1 with TRBJ2-1; 11 nucleotides agree with TRBD2. This CDR3 is 15 amino acids long. V dropped 4 bases and J dropped 2; count of bases not matched to a gene: 1. Per the germline V gene, CDR1 is MGHDK and CDR2 is SYGVNS.

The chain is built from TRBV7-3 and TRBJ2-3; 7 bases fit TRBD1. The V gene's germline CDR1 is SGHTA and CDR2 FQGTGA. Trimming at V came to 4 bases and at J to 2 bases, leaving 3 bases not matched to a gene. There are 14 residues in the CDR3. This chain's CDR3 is CASSSGTVTDTQYF. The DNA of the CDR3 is TGTGCCAGCAGCTCTGGGACAGTCACAGATACGCAGTATTTT.

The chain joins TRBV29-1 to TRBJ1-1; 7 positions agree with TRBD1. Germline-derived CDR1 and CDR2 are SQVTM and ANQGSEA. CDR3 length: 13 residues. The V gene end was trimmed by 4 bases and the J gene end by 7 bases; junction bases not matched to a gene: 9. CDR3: CSVAPTGSFEAFF. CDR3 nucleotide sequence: TGCAGCGTTGCCCCGACAGGGAGCTTTGAAGCTTTCTTT.

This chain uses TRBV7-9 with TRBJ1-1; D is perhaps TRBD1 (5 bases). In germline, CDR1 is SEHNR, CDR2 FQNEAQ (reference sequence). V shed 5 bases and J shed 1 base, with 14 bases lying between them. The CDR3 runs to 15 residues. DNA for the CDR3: TGTGCCAGCAGCCCGACCGGGGGAAGGAACACTGAAGCTTTCTTT. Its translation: CASSPTGGRNTEAFF.

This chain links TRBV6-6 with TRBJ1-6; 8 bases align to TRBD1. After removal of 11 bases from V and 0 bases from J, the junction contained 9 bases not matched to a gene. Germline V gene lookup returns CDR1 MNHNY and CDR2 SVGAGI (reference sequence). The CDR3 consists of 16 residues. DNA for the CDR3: TGTGCCGCAGGGGGCGGGGAGCCCTCCTATAATTCACCCCTCCACTTT. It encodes CAAGGGEPSYNSPLHF.